The 10 T cell receptor beta chains below all came from one sample that was sequenced in a study of T cell repertoires in aging, cancer and after chemotherapy. TRB rearrangements spanning V, D and J were amplified using mixed TRB-A/B primers. TCRdb re-called the multiplex PCR reads with MiXCR, one entry per CDR3 protein. The data show 4,000 to 4,500 distinct CDR3 sequences, around two fifths seen once. Peripheral blood genomic DNA, not sorted cells or RNA, was the template. Specimen: blood. The receptors come from a human donor with a solid tumor.

This clonotype was found a few times. V and J are TRBV7-9 and TRBJ1-3; D ambiguous. Trimming removed 8 bases from V and 0 bases from J, with 11 bases in between. The CDR3 sequence is 14 residues long. CDR1 and CDR2 (germline): SEHNR, FQNEAQ (reference sequence). In DNA, the CDR3 is TGTGCCAGCGGACTCAGCTCCTCTGGAAACACCATATATTTT. It is translated as CASGLSSSGNTIYF.

The gene calls are TRBV20-1 and TRBJ2-2; 12 nucleotides agree with TRBD2. Germline V gene data show CDR1 as DFQATT and CDR2 as SNEGSKA (reference sequence). CDR3 size: 16 residues. V lost 6 bases and J lost 0; bases outside the gene matches: 5. CDR3 sequence (DNA): TGCAGTGCGTCTGGACTAGCGGGACCGAACACCGGGGAGCTGTTTTTT. It is translated as CSASGLAGPNTGELFF.

This clonotype is medium-sized (0.01 to 0.1%) within its sample. The V gene is TRBV20-1, the J gene TRBJ1-4; D gene unclear. The germline CDR1 and CDR2 sequences are DFQATT and SNEGSKA (reference sequence). This CDR3 contains 13 residues. The CDR3 bases are TGCAGCGCGCTTGGGGAAGCCAGTGAAAAACTGTTTTTT. It translates to CSALGEASEKLFF.

This clonotype was found a few times. The V and J genes are TRBV20-1 and TRBJ2-2; D gene ambiguous. The CDR3 loop spans 16 amino acids. The V gene's germline CDR1 is DFQATT and CDR2 SNEGSKA (reference sequence). The V gene lost 0 bases and the J gene lost 0 bases, with 11 bases spanning the gap. The CDR3 spells CSARDLSRPNTGELFF. CDR3 nucleotide sequence: TGCAGTGCTAGAGATCTCAGTCGACCGAACACCGGGGAGCTGTTTTTT.

J is TRBJ1-4 and V is TRBV5-6, with D tentatively TRBD1 (5 bases). The CDR3 has 14 residues. Trimming removed 3 bases at V and 4 bases at J, with 10 bases between. Per the germline V gene, CDR1 is SGHDT and CDR2 is YYEEEE. The CDR3 DNA is TGTGCCAGCAGCTACGGGACCTTTAATGAAAAACTGTTTTTT. Its protein product is CASSYGTFNEKLFF.

The gene calls are TRBV6-2 or TRBV6-3 and TRBJ1-5; no clear D. The CDR3 runs to 16 residues. CDR1 is MNHEY, CDR2 SVGEGT, per germline. V was cut by 5 bases and J by 6 bases, with 20 bases left in between. The CDR3 region has the DNA TGTGCCAGCAGTCTAATGGACGGGGTTTTAGGTCAGCCCCAGCATTTT. The encoded protein is CASSLMDGVLGQPQHF.

This clonotype rates as medium-sized. The V and J genes are TRBV6-5 and TRBJ1-6, with D unresolved. The CDR3 spans 14 residues. Per germline, CDR1 MNHEY and CDR2 SVGAGI. Trimming stripped 5 bases from V and 8 bases from J, with 13 bases between. The CDR3: CASSRALPHSPLHF. The DNA of the CDR3 is TGTGCCAGCAGTCGCGCCCTCCCCCATTCACCCCTCCACTTT.

The chain recombines TRBV6-5 with TRBJ2-7; 7 nucleotides align to TRBD1. The junction had 7 bases not matched to a gene; V was cut back by 2 bases and J by 3 bases. This CDR3 comprises 15 residues. Germline V lookup: CDR1 MNHEY, CDR2 SVGAGI. The CDR3 region has the DNA TGTGCCAGCAGTTACGCATGGACAGGAGGCTACGAGCAGTACTTC. Protein: CASSYAWTGGYEQYF.

Only a few counts were recorded for this clonotype. The CDR3 DNA reads as TGTGCCAGTAGTATAGATGGACAGAGGTCTAGTGGCTACACCTTC. Protein: CASSIDGQRSSGYTF. This chain joins TRBV19 and TRBJ1-2; D possibly corresponds to TRBD1 (6 bases). V gave up 0 bases and J gave up 7 bases, with 15 bases separating them. The CDR3 length is 15 residues. Looked up from germline, CDR1 is LNHDA and CDR2 is SQIVND (reference sequence). Looking up the rest from reference TRBV19 and TRBJ1-2 gives the full variable domain: DGGITQSPKYLFRKEGQNVTLSCEQNLNHDAMYWYRQDPGQGLRLIYYSQIVNDFQKGDIAEGYSVSREKKESFPLTVTSAQKNPTAFYLCASSIDGQRSSGYTFGSGTRLTVV.

This clonotype was seen just once. V is TRBV4-2 and J is TRBJ2-5; D ambiguous. CDR3 length: 12 residues. Germline assignment: CDR1 LGHNA and CDR2 YNFKEQ. Trimming took 5 bases from V and 7 from J, leaving 11 bases between them. CDR3 coding DNA: TGTGCCAGCAGCTCCGCCCTGGGGACCCAGTACTTC. Translation gives CASSSALGTQYF.